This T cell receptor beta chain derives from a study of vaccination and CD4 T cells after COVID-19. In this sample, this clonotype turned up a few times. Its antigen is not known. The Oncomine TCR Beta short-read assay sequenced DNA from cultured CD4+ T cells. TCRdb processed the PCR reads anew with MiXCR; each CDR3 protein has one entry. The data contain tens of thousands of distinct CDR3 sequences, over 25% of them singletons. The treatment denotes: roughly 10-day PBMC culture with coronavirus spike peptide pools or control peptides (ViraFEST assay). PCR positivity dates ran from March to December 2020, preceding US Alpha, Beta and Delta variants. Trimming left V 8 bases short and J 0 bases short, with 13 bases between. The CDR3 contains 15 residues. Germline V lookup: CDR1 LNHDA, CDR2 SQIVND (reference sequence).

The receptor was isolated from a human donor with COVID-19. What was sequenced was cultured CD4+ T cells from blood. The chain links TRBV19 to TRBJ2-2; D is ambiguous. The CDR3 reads CASLGLAANTGELFF. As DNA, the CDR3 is TGTGCCAGTCTCGGATTAGCCGCGAACACCGGGGAGCTGTTTTTT.